This passage covers 15 T cell receptor beta chains from one sample sequenced in a study of blood T cell dynamics during melanoma immunotherapy. Sample time point: pre-treatment baseline. Repertoires were generated with immunoSEQ multiplex PCR, while TCRdb's copy carries only in-frame clones and drops some. The sample lists some 10,000 clones, 70% to 90% seen once, with 12% to 15% in the top ten. Sequencing was performed on blood, taken from a patient treated with checkpoint blockade. The receptors stem from a human donor with melanoma.

CDR3 in DNA: TGTGCCACCACGGCCGGACAGGTTACCGGGGAGCTGTTTTTT. The encoded protein is CATTAGQVTGELFF. The chain joins TRBV7-2 to TRBJ2-2; 7 nucleotides agree with TRBD1. V shed 10 bases and J 5 bases; nucleotides not matched to a gene: 10. Germline V gene data show CDR1 as SGHTA and CDR2 as FQGNSA. This CDR3 contains 14 residues.

This clone was observed a single time. The chain has TRBV5-3 and TRBJ2-7; 8 positions match TRBD1. TRBV5-3 is an ORF, and what it does is uncertain. J gave up 2 bases and V 4 bases, and 14 bases lay outside the gene matches. The CDR3 loop spans 17 amino acids. The CDR3 spells CARSPTRRQGKTYEQYF. In nucleotides, the CDR3 is TGTGCCAGAAGCCCCACCCGCCGACAGGGGAAAACCTACGAGCAGTACTTC.

V and J are TRBV7-9 and TRBJ2-5; perhaps TRBD2 as D (5 bases). Germline lookup yields CDR1 SEHNR and CDR2 FQNEAQ (reference sequence). This CDR3 is built from 15 residues. Trimming pared 6 bases from V and 2 bases from J, leaving 16 bases between. The CDR3 reads CASSQANSGQETQYF. CDR3 nucleotides: TGTGCCAGCAGTCAGGCTAACAGCGGTCAAGAGACCCAGTACTTC.

This chain connects TRBV21-1 to TRBJ2-5; TRBD2, as called in the table, went unchecked against the DNA. TRBV21-1 is noted as a pseudogene. The CDR3 has 16 residues. In nucleotides, the CDR3 is TGTGCCAGCAGCTCGCGGACTAGCGGGTATCAAGAGACCCAGTACTTC. It is translated as CASSSRTSGYQETQYF.

The J gene is TRBJ2-1, the V gene TRBV27, with 10 nucleotides matching TRBD2. This CDR3 region has 15 residues. CDR1 is MNHEY and CDR2 is SMNVEV in the germline V gene (reference sequence). Trimming removed 6 bases from V and 7 bases from J; junction bases left unmatched: 9. The CDR3 reads CASRRSGGANNEQFF. The CDR3, as DNA: TGTGCCAGCAGAAGAAGCGGGGGGGCAAATAATGAGCAGTTCTTC.

The chain carries TRBV6-5 and TRBJ2-7; perhaps D is TRBD1 or TRBD2 (5 bases each). This CDR3 is built from 15 residues. Germline CDR1 MNHEY, CDR2 SVGAGI. V gave up 2 bases and J gave up 2 bases, with 13 bases separating them. CDR3 sequence: CASSYPRQRTYEQYF. The CDR3 bases are TGTGCCAGCAGTTACCCCAGACAGCGGACCTACGAGCAGTACTTC.

The chain combines TRBV6-5 with TRBJ1-5, with D maybe TRBD1 (5 bases). Germline V gives CDR1 MNHEY, CDR2 SVGAGI. The CDR3 has 14 amino acids. V dropped 5 bases and J dropped 2 bases, with 10 bases sitting between them. CDR3 protein: CASSVEQGNQPQHF. CDR3 nucleotides: TGTGCCAGCAGTGTCGAACAGGGCAATCAGCCCCAGCATTTT.

Judged by abundance, this clone is large. The CDR3 loop is CASSPRTDYGYTF. In DNA form, the CDR3 reads TGTGCCAGCAGCCCCAGGACAGATTATGGCTACACCTTC. This chain links TRBV2 with TRBJ1-2; D might be TRBD1 (6 bases). CDR3 length equals 13 residues. V lost 6 bases, J lost 5 bases, and 13 bases lay in between. The germline V gene encodes CDR1 SNHLY and CDR2 FYNNEI.

In its sample, this clone was seen a few times. The chain couples TRBV4-3 to TRBJ1-3, with D unresolved. Germline V gives CDR1 LGHNA, CDR2 YSLEER. V lost 0 bases, J lost 4 bases, and 13 bases lay in between. The CDR3 spans 16 residues. CDR3 in amino acids: CASSQDKGHTGNTIYF. The CDR3 region has the DNA TGCGCCAGCAGCCAAGATAAAGGGCACACGGGAAACACCATATATTTT.

V and J are TRBV6-5 and TRBJ1-3, with D unresolved. The CDR3 length is 13 residues. From germline, CDR1 is MNHEY and CDR2 SVGAGI. The ends were cut back, 7 bases at V and 1 base at J, with 8 bases in the middle. This chain's CDR3 is CASIDGSGNTIYF. CDR3 in DNA: TGTGCCAGCATCGACGGTTCTGGAAACACCATATATTTT.

The gene calls are TRBV11-2 and TRBJ2-3; D might be TRBD1 or TRBD2, each matching 6 bases. Trimming stripped 3 bases from V and 1 base from J, with 11 bases between. Germline-derived CDR1 and CDR2 are SGHAT and FQNNGV. The CDR3 has 15 amino acids. The CDR3 loop reads CASSFRGAGTDTQYF. As DNA, the CDR3 is TGTGCCAGCAGCTTTAGGGGGGCCGGCACAGATACGCAGTATTTT.

The V gene is TRBV5-1, the J gene TRBJ2-5; no reliable D call. The V gene's germline CDR1 is SGHRS and CDR2 YFSETQ. The V end lost 4 bases, the J end lost 1 base, and 5 bases lay between the germline ends. The CDR3 is made up of 12 amino acids. The chain's CDR3 is CASSQIQETQYF. CDR3 coding DNA: TGCGCCAGCAGCCAGATCCAAGAGACCCAGTACTTC. Looking up the rest from reference TRBV5-1 and TRBJ2-5 gives the full variable domain: KAGVTQTPRYLIKTRGQQVTLSCSPISGHRSVSWYQQTPGQGLQFLFEYFSETQRNKGNFPGRFSGRQFSNSRSEMNVSTLELGDSALYLCASSQIQETQYFGPGTRLLVL.

This chain uses TRBV6-6 with TRBJ2-1; the D is unclear. Germline V CDR1 and CDR2: MNHNY, SVGAGI (reference sequence). V was shortened by 0 bases and J by 4 bases, with 7 bases between the two germline ends. The CDR3 contains 14 residues. The CDR3 spells CASSYSGPYNEQFF. The CDR3 nucleotides are TGTGCCAGCAGTTACTCCGGCCCGTACAATGAGCAGTTCTTC.

The chain couples TRBV7-2 to TRBJ2-5; the D call may be TRBD1 or TRBD2 (5 bases each). Germline V lookup: CDR1 SGHTA, CDR2 FQGNSA. The CDR3 contains 12 residues. V dropped 4 bases and J dropped 5 bases, with 8 bases sitting between them. CDR3 sequence (DNA): TGTGCCAGCAGCTGGGGCGGGGAGACCCAGTACTTC. Its translation is CASSWGGETQYF.

CDR3 coding DNA: TGTGCCAGCAGCTCGTGGGAGACCCAGTACTTC. This translates into CASSSWETQYF. The chain recombines TRBV11-3 with TRBJ2-5, with D uncertain. The CDR3 sequence is 11 residues long. Deletions cut 4 bases from V and 5 bases from J, with 5 bases between. Germline lookup yields CDR1 SGHNT and CDR2 YENEEA. The full variable domain, rest sourced from reference TRBV11-3 and TRBJ2-5, is EAGVVQSPRYKIIEKKQPVAFWCNPISGHNTLYWYLQNLGQGPELLIRYENEEAVDDSQLPKDRFSAERLKGVDSTLKIQPAELGDSAVYLCASSSWETQYFGPGTRLLVL.